This T cell receptor (beta chain) was captured in a study of OX40 agonist ivuxolimab in advanced cancers. Clones were sequenced by immunoSEQ multiplex PCR, and TCRdb holds only the in-frame ones, with some missing. The table includes 74,000 or so clones, 85% to 90% detected once. The CDR3 has 16 amino acids. CDR1 SGHTA and CDR2 FQGTGA come from the germline V gene. V was clipped by 4 bases and J by 5 bases; unmatched bases: 10. The TCR comes from an adult with an advanced solid tumor such as melanoma, head and neck, liver or kidney cancer. The chain uses TRBV7-3 and TRBJ2-2; 7 nucleotides match TRBD1. Sample: CD4+ or CD8+ T cells sorted from blood, taken in a trial of the OX40 agonist ivuxolimab. The CDR3 DNA reads as TGTGCCAGCAGCTCGCCGACAGGGCCAAAAACCGGGGAGCTGTTTTTT. Residues: CASSSPTGPKTGELFF.